What follows describes a single T cell receptor (beta chain). The entry originates in a study of blood T cell repertoires in COVID-19. CDR1 and CDR2 (germline): DFQATT, SNEGSKA (reference sequence). The length of the CDR3 is 14 residues. After removal of 3 bases from V and 4 bases from J, the junction contained 6 bases not matched to a gene. Everyone who took part was about 18 to 90 years old, and they came from about two dozen US areas. Participants' reported clinical history set cohort assignment. Cohort 3 recovered donors had two negative PCRs, clearance, or symptom resolution. Measured with immunoSEQ multiplex PCR; TCRdb has only the in-frame clones, and not every one. The sample holds approximately 210,000 clones, 70% to 85% seen once.

The clonotype originates from a man aged 40-50 years who had recovered from COVID-19. The gene calls are TRBV20-1 and TRBJ1-5; 7 nucleotides align to TRBD1. Sequencing was carried out using PBMCs or T cells enriched from blood (not recorded which). CDR3 in DNA: TGCAGTGCTAGTAGGACAGGAAGAAATCAGCCCCAGCATTTT. It specifies CSASRTGRNQPQHF.